These 6 T cell receptor beta chains were sequenced from one sample in a study of blood T cell repertoires in COVID-19. Libraries were prepared by immunoSEQ multiplex PCR; TCRdb keeps only in-frame clonotypes and omits some of them. The table includes about 240,000 clones, around 84% detected once. The source material was peripheral blood. The receptors originated from a woman between 18 and 29 years old with acute or convalescent COVID-19.

V is TRBV9 and J is TRBJ2-5; D perhaps matches TRBD2 (5 bases). Germline V gives CDR1 SGDLS, CDR2 YYNGEE. V shed 0 bases and J shed 3 bases, with 12 bases lying between them. CDR3 size: 15 residues. The CDR3 DNA reads as TGTGCCAGCAGCGTAGCTCCCTCAGCGGAAGAGACCCAGTACTTC. Encoded protein: CASSVAPSAEETQYF.

The chain uses TRBV5-6 and TRBJ1-4; 10 nucleotides align to TRBD1. Germline CDR1 reads SGHDT; CDR2 reads YYEEEE. The CDR3 sequence is 16 residues long. J lost 7 bases, V lost 0 bases, and 6 bases had no gene match. CDR3 bases: TGTGCCAGCAGCTTGGATGGACAGGGGGGTTTTGAAAAACTGTTTTTT. It translates to CASSLDGQGGFEKLFF. The full variable domain, in which reference TRBV5-6 and TRBJ1-4 provide the parts outside the CDR3, is DAGVTQSPTHLIKTRGQQVTLRCSPKSGHDTVSWYQQALGQGPQFIFQYYEEEERQRGNFPDRFSGHQFPNYSSELNVNALLLGDSALYLCASSLDGQGGFEKLFFGSGTQLSVL.

This chain connects TRBV9 to TRBJ1-5, with D possibly matching TRBD1 (6 bases). Trimming pared 3 bases from V and 4 bases from J, leaving 11 bases between. The CDR3 extends over 14 amino acids. Germline CDR1 and CDR2: SGDLS and YYNGEE. CDR3 bases: TGTGCCAGCAGCGCGGGACAAACAAATCAGCCCCAGCATTTT. Protein product: CASSAGQTNQPQHF.

The chain carries TRBV5-6 and TRBJ2-7; 8 bases are a match to TRBD2. CDR1 is SGHDT, CDR2 YYEEEE, per germline. The junction had 5 bases not matched to a gene; V was cut back by 0 bases and J by 3 bases. The CDR3 sequence is 15 residues long. For the CDR3, the DNA is TGTGCCAGCAGCTTGGTGGGCCTAGCGGGCTACGAGCAGTACTTC. This sequence encodes CASSLVGLAGYEQYF. Supplemented by reference TRBV5-6 and TRBJ2-7, the full variable domain reads DAGVTQSPTHLIKTRGQQVTLRCSPKSGHDTVSWYQQALGQGPQFIFQYYEEEERQRGNFPDRFSGHQFPNYSSELNVNALLLGDSALYLCASSLVGLAGYEQYFGPGTRLTVT.

This chain uses TRBV5-1 with TRBJ1-2; D is unresolved. The germline V gene encodes CDR1 SGHRS and CDR2 YFSETQ. The germline V and J ends were trimmed by 4 bases and 4 bases, with 14 bases remaining between them. CDR3 length equals 14 residues. The CDR3 is CASSHAGGSYGYTF. The CDR3 bases are TGCGCCAGCAGCCACGCGGGAGGATCCTATGGCTACACCTTC.

Only one count was recorded for this clone. The chain recombines TRBV30 with TRBJ1-6; possibly TRBD1 for D (6 bases). Looked up from germline, CDR1 is GTSNPN and CDR2 is SVGIG (reference sequence). Trimming pared 3 bases from V and 7 bases from J, leaving 13 bases between. The CDR3 is made up of 14 amino acids. The CDR3: CAWRITGWNSPLHF. The CDR3 coding sequence is TGTGCCTGGAGGATAACAGGGTGGAATTCACCCCTCCACTTT.